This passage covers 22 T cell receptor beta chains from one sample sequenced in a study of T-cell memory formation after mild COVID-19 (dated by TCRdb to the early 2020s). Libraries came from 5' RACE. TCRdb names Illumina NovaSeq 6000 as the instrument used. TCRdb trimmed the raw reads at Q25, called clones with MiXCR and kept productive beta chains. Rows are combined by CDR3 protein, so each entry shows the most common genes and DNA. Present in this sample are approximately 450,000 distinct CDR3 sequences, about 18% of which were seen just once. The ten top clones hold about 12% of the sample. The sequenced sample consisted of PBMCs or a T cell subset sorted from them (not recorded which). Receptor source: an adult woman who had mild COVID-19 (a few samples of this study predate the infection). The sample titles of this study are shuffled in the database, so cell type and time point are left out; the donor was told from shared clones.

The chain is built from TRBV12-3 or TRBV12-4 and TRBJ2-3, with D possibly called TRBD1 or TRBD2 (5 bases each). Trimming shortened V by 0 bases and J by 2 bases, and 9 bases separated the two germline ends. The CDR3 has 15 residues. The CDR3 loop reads CASSLAGVNTDTQYF. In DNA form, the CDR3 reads TGTGCCAGCAGTTTAGCGGGGGTGAACACAGATACGCAGTATTTT.

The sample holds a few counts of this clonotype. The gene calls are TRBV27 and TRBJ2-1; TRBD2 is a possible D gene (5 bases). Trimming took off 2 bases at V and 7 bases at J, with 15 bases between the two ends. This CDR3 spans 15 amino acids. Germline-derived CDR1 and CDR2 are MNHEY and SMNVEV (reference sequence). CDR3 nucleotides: TGTGCCAGCAGTTTACTCCCAAGGACTGGGAATGAGCAGTTCTTC. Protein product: CASSLLPRTGNEQFF.

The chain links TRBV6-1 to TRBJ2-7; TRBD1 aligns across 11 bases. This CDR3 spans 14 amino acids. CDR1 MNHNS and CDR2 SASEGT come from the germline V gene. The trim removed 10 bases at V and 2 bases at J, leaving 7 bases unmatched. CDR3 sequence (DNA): TGTGCCACCGCAAGGACAGGGGGCACCTACGAGCAGTACTTC. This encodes CATARTGGTYEQYF.

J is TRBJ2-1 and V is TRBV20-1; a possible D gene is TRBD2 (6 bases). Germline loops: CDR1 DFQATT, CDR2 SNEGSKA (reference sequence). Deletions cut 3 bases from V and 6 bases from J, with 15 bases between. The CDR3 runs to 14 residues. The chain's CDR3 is CSARSPRRGNEQFF. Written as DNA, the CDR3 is TGCAGTGCTAGGAGCCCGCGGAGGGGCAATGAGCAGTTCTTC.

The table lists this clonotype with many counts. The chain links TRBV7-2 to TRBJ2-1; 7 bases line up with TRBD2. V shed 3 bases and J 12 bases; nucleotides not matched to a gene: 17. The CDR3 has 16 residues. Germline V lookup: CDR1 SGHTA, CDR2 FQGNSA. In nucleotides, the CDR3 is TGTGCCAGCAGCTTGGATTATGGACTAGGCGGTTTAGTGCAGTTCTTC. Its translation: CASSLDYGLGGLVQFF. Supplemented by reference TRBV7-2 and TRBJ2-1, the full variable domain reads GAGVSQSPSNKVTEKGKDVELRCDPISGHTALYWYRQSLGQGLEFLIYFQGNSAPDKSGLPSDRFSAERTGGSVSTLTIQRTQQEDSAVYLCASSLDYGLGGLVQFFGPGTRLTVL.

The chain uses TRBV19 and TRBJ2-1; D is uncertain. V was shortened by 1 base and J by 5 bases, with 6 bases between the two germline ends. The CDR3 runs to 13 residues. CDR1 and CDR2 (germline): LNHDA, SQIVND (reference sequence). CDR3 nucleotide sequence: TGTGCCAGTAGTATAGGTTTAAACAATGAGCAGTTCTTC. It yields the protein CASSIGLNNEQFF.

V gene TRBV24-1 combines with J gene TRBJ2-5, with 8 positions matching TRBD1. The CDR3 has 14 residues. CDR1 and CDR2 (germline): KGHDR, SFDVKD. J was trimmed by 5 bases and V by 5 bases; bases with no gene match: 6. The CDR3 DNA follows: TGTGCCACCAGTGGATCCGGGACAGGCGAGACCCAGTACTTC. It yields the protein CATSGSGTGETQYF.

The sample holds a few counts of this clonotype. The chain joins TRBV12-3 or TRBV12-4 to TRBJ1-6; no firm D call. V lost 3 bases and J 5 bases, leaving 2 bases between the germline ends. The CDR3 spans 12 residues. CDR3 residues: CASSFHNSPLHF. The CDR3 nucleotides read TGTGCCAGCAGTTTTCATAATTCACCCCTCCACTTT.

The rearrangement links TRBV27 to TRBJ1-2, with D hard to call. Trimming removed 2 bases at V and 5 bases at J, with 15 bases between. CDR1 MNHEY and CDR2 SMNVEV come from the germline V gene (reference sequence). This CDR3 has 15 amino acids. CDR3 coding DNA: TGTGCCAGCAGTTTAGCTCCCCTTAACCAATATGGCTACACCTTC. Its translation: CASSLAPLNQYGYTF.

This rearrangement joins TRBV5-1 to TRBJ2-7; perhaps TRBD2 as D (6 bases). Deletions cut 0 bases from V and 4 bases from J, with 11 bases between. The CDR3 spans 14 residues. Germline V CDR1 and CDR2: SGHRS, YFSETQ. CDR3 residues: CASSLAGSGYEQYF. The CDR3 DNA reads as TGCGCCAGCAGCTTGGCCGGGAGCGGTTACGAGCAGTACTTC.

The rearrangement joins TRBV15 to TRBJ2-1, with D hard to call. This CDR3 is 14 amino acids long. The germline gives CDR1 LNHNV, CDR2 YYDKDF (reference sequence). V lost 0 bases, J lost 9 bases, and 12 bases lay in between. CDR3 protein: CATSRDSLVGEQFF. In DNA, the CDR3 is TGTGCCACCAGCAGAGATTCCCTGGTAGGTGAGCAGTTCTTC.

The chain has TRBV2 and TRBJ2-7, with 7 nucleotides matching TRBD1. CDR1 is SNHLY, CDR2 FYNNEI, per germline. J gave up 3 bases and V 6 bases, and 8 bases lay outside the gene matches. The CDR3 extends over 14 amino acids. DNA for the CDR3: TGTGCCAGCAGCGGGATCGACAGGGACTACGAGCAGTACTTC. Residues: CASSGIDRDYEQYF.

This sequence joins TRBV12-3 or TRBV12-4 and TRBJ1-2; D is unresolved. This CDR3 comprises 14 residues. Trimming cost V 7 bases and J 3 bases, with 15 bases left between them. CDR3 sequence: CASTLTRRDYGYTF. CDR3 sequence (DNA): TGTGCCAGCACCCTGACAAGACGGGACTATGGCTACACCTTC.

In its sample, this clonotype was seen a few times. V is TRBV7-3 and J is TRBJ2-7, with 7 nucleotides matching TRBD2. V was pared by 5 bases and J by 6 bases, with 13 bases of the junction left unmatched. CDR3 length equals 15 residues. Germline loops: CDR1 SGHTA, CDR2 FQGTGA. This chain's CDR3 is CASSHAGGREGEQYF. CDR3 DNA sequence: TGTGCCAGCAGCCACGCCGGCGGGAGAGAAGGCGAGCAGTACTTC.

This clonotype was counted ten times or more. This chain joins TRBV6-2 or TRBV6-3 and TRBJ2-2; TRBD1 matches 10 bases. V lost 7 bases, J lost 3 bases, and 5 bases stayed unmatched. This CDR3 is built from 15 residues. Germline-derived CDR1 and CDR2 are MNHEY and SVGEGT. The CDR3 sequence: CASTSGTGDTGELFF. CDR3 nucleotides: TGTGCCAGCACTTCCGGGACAGGGGACACCGGGGAGCTGTTTTTT.

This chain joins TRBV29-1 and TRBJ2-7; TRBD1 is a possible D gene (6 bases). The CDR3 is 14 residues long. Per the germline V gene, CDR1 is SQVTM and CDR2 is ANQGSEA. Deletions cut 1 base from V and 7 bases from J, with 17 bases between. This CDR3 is CSVEVQQGLGEQYF. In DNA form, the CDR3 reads TGCAGCGTTGAAGTGCAACAGGGCCTGGGGGAGCAGTACTTC.

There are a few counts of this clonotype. CDR3 sequence reads: CASSLRQGRSNEQFF. DNA of the CDR3: TGTGCCAGCAGTTTAAGACAGGGTAGGAGCAATGAGCAGTTCTTC. V and J are TRBV12-3 or TRBV12-4 and TRBJ2-1, with 7 bases matching TRBD1. This CDR3 has 15 residues. J gave up 6 bases and V 2 bases, and 7 bases lay outside the gene matches.

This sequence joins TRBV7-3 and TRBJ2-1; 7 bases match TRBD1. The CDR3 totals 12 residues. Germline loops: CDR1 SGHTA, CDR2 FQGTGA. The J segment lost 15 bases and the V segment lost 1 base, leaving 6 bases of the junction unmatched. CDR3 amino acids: CASSLRGGEWFF. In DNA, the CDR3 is TGTGCCAGCAGCTTAAGAGGGGGCGAATGGTTCTTC.

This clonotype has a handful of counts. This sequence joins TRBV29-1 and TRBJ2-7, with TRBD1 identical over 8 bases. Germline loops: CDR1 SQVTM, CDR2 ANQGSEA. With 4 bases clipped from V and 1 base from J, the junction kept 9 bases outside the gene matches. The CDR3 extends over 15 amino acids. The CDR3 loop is CSVVGTTGGSYEQYF. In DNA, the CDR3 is TGCAGCGTTGTCGGGACCACAGGGGGGTCCTACGAGCAGTACTTC.

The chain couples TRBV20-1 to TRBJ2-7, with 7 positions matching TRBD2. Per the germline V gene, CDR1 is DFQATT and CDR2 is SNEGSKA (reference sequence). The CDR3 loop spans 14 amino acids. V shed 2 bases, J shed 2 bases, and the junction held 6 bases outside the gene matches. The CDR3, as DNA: TGCAGTGCTAGACTCAACCTAGCGGCCTACGAGCAGTACTTC. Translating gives CSARLNLAAYEQYF.

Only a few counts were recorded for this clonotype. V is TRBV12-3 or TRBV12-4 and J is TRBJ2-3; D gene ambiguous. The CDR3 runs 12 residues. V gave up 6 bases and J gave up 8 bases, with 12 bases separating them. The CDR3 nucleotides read TGTGCCAGCAGCCCCTCTCTAGGTACGCAGTATTTT. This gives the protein CASSPSLGTQYF.

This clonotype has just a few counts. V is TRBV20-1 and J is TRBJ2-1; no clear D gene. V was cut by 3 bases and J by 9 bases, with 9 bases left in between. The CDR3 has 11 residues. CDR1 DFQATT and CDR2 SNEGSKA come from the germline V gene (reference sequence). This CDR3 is CSASLISEQFF. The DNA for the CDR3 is TGCAGTGCTAGTCTCATCTCTGAGCAGTTCTTC.